The rows below give T cell receptor beta chains drawn from one sample of a study of technical replicates of blood from a few donors. Clones were sequenced by immunoSEQ multiplex PCR, and TCRdb holds only the in-frame ones, with some missing. The sample contains 85,000 to 100,000 clones, around 95% of which appear only once. Sequences were obtained from T cells isolated from PBMCs. These receptors all come from a human donor in good health. The CDR3 runs from the conserved cysteine through the conserved F or W. D genes are given only for firm matches. Rows give clone size only sometimes, using once, few, many, or a class for an expanded clone.

D: NA; V: TRBV30; J: TRBJ2-2; size: NA; CDR3: CAWSRENTGELFF; DNA: TGTGCCTGGAGTCGAGAGAACACCGGGGAGCTGTTTTTT
D: TRBD2; V: TRBV2; J: TRBJ2-7; size: NA; CDR3: CASRESGRGLYYEQYF; DNA: TGTGCCAGCAGGGAAAGCGGGAGGGGACTCTACTACGAGCAGTACTTC
D: NA; V: TRBV6-1; J: TRBJ2-5; size: NA; CDR3: CASSESLLVAETQYF; DNA: TGTGCCAGCAGTGAGAGTTTGTTGGTAGCGGAGACCCAGTACTTC
D: TRBD1; V: TRBV18; J: TRBJ1-1; size: NA; CDR3: CASSPRQGDTEAFF; DNA: TGTGCCAGCTCACCAAGACAGGGGGACACTGAAGCTTTCTTT
D: TRBD1; V: TRBV19; J: TRBJ2-7; size: once; CDR3: CASSIGTGAKVHEQYF; DNA: TGTGCCAGTAGTATAGGGACAGGGGCTAAGGTCCACGAGCAGTACTTC
D: TRBD1; V: TRBV7-9; J: TRBJ2-7; size: NA; CDR3: CASSSSQGTASYEQYF; DNA: TGTGCCAGCAGCTCCTCGCAGGGGACAGCCTCCTACGAGCAGTACTTC
D: TRBD2; V: TRBV4-1; J: TRBJ2-3; size: NA; CDR3: CASSLTSGIADTQYF; DNA: TGCGCCAGCAGCCTTACTAGCGGGATTGCAGATACGCAGTATTTT
D: TRBD2; V: TRBV27; J: TRBJ2-1; size: NA; CDR3: CASSSTSGLYNEQFF; DNA: TGTGCCAGCAGTTCGACTAGCGGGCTTTACAATGAGCAGTTCTTC
D: TRBD1; V: TRBV5-1; J: TRBJ2-1; size: NA; CDR3: CASSLWGTGILHEQFF; DNA: TGCGCCAGCAGCTTGTGGGGGACAGGGATACTCCATGAGCAGTTCTTC
D: NA; V: TRBV19; J: TRBJ2-7; size: NA; CDR3: CASSPRLERYEQYF; DNA: TGTGCCAGTAGTCCCAGACTGGAAAGGTACGAGCAGTACTTC
D: NA; V: TRBV6-5; J: TRBJ2-7; size: NA; CDR3: CASSYSRTATYEQYF; DNA: TGTGCCAGCAGTTACTCGAGGACAGCGACCTACGAGCAGTACTTC
D: TRBD1; V: TRBV11-3; J: TRBJ1-2; size: NA; CDR3: CASSSRTGGYTF; DNA: TGTGCCAGCAGCTCCCGGACAGGAGGCTACACCTTC
D: TRBD1; V: TRBV30; J: TRBJ2-3; size: NA; CDR3: CAWAGTAHTDTQYF; DNA: TGTGCCTGGGCCGGGACAGCCCACACAGATACGCAGTATTTT
D: TRBD1; V: TRBV2; J: TRBJ1-2; size: NA; CDR3: CASPGTATYGYTF; DNA: TGTGCCAGCCCCGGGACAGCCACCTATGGCTACACCTTC
D: NA; V: TRBV5-1; J: TRBJ2-1; size: NA; CDR3: CASSSTSGEQFF; DNA: TGCGCCAGCAGCTCGACTAGTGGTGAGCAGTTCTTC
D: NA; V: TRBV12-1; J: TRBJ2-3; size: NA; CDR3: CASSLGLAGGVDTQYF; DNA: TGTGCCAGCAGCTTGGGACTAGCGGGGGGCGTGGATACGCAGTATTTT
D: NA; V: TRBV4-1; J: TRBJ2-5; size: NA; CDR3: CASSHGFETQYF; DNA: TGCGCCAGCAGCCACGGGTTCGAGACCCAGTACTTC
D: NA; V: TRBV4-1; J: TRBJ2-1; size: NA; CDR3: CASSPSGLIRNNEQFF; DNA: TGCGCCAGCAGCCCGTCGGGACTTATTCGCAACAATGAGCAGTTCTTC
D: TRBD1; V: TRBV4-1; J: TRBJ2-7; size: NA; CDR3: CASSRGQGRPEGYEQYF; DNA: TGCGCCAGCAGCCGAGGACAGGGGAGACCTGAAGGCTACGAGCAGTACTTC
D: NA; V: TRBV27; J: TRBJ1-2; size: NA; CDR3: CASSPYRALLYGYTF; DNA: TGTGCCAGCAGTCCCTACAGGGCCCTACTCTATGGCTACACCTTC
D: TRBD2; V: TRBV6-5; J: TRBJ2-7; size: NA; CDR3: CASSGSGGPYEQYF; DNA: TGTGCCAGCAGTGGTAGCGGGGGGCCCTACGAGCAGTACTTC
D: NA; V: TRBV11-2; J: TRBJ1-2; size: NA; CDR3: CASSWGGSPDGYTF; DNA: TGTGCCAGCAGCTGGGGGGGCAGTCCCGATGGCTACACCTTC
D: TRBD1; V: TRBV18; J: TRBJ2-5; size: NA; CDR3: CASSPLGQRVTQYF; DNA: TGTGCCAGCTCACCGTTGGGACAGCGTGTGACCCAGTACTTC
D: NA; V: TRBV2; J: TRBJ2-1; size: NA; CDR3: CASTGPYNEQFF; DNA: TGTGCCAGCACAGGGCCCTACAATGAGCAGTTCTTC
D: NA; V: TRBV28; J: TRBJ1-2; size: NA; CDR3: CASSTLDRGPNYGYTF; DNA: TGTGCCAGCAGCACACTGGATAGGGGTCCTAACTATGGCTACACCTTC
D: TRBD2; V: TRBV27; J: TRBJ2-5; size: NA; CDR3: CASSNGTSGRIWETQYF; DNA: TGTGCCAGCAGTAACGGGACTAGCGGGAGGATCTGGGAGACCCAGTACTTC
D: TRBD1; V: TRBV27; J: TRBJ2-5; size: NA; CDR3: CASRWTGSQETQYF; DNA: TGTGCCAGCAGATGGACAGGGTCCCAAGAGACCCAGTACTTC
D: NA; V: TRBV18; J: TRBJ1-1; size: NA; CDR3: CASSLDMNTEAFF; DNA: TGTGCCAGCTCACTAGACATGAACACTGAAGCTTTCTTT
D: TRBD2; V: TRBV27; J: TRBJ2-2; size: NA; CDR3: CASSPGLAGPGELFF; DNA: TGTGCCAGCAGCCCGGGACTAGCGGGCCCCGGGGAGCTGTTTTTT
D: TRBD1; V: TRBV29-1; J: TRBJ2-1; size: NA; CDR3: CSIRRDRVNNEQFF; DNA: TGCAGCATCCGCCGGGACAGGGTCAACAATGAGCAGTTCTTC
D: NA; V: TRBV7-9; J: TRBJ1-2; size: NA; CDR3: CASSPQGRRDYGYTF; DNA: TGTGCCAGCAGCCCCCAGGGTAGGAGAGACTATGGCTACACCTTC
D: NA; V: TRBV6-1; J: TRBJ1-1; size: NA; CDR3: CASSEAWGRANTEAFF; DNA: TGTGCCAGCAGTGAAGCGTGGGGCAGGGCGAACACTGAAGCTTTCTTT
D: NA; V: TRBV4-1; J: TRBJ1-5; size: NA; CDR3: CASRFQGTGQPQHF; DNA: TGCGCCAGCAGGTTTCAGGGAACGGGTCAGCCCCAGCATTTT
D: TRBD1; V: TRBV5-1; J: TRBJ1-4; size: NA; CDR3: CASSSGQANEKLFF; DNA: TGCGCCAGCAGCTCGGGACAGGCTAATGAAAAACTGTTTTTT
D: TRBD2; V: TRBV28; J: TRBJ2-7; size: NA; CDR3: CASSSQGLAGDYEQYF; DNA: TGTGCCAGCTCTTCTCAGGGACTAGCGGGAGACTACGAGCAGTACTTC
D: TRBD1; V: TRBV29-1; J: TRBJ2-1; size: NA; CDR3: CSVGQGRDEQFF; DNA: TGCAGCGTTGGACAGGGACGGGATGAGCAGTTCTTC
D: TRBD1; V: TRBV5-1; J: TRBJ1-4; size: NA; CDR3: CASSLGQGNEKLFF; DNA: TGCGCCAGCAGCTTGGGACAGGGTAATGAAAAACTGTTTTTT
D: TRBD1; V: TRBV10-2; J: TRBJ1-1; size: NA; CDR3: CASSADRGRVEDTEAFF; DNA: TGCGCCAGCAGCGCCGACAGGGGGCGGGTAGAGGACACTGAAGCTTTCTTT
D: TRBD2; V: TRBV11-2; J: TRBJ2-1; size: NA; CDR3: CASSPRLAGGSYNEQFF; DNA: TGTGCCAGCAGCCCAAGACTAGCGGGGGGATCCTACAATGAGCAGTTCTTC
D: TRBD2; V: TRBV9; J: TRBJ2-2; size: NA; CDR3: CASSVAGLAGDNANTGELFF; DNA: TGTGCCAGCAGCGTAGCGGGACTAGCGGGGGATAACGCGAACACCGGGGAGCTGTTTTTT
D: NA; V: TRBV4-1; J: TRBJ1-2; size: NA; CDR3: CASSQLSTEDYGYTF; DNA: TGCGCCAGCAGCCAATTGTCGACAGAAGACTATGGCTACACCTTC
D: TRBD2; V: TRBV7-9; J: TRBJ2-7; size: NA; CDR3: CASSPRGLFGTYEQYF; DNA: TGTGCCAGCAGCCCCCGGGGACTATTCGGGACCTACGAGCAGTACTTC
D: TRBD2; V: TRBV19; J: TRBJ2-1; size: NA; CDR3: CASTVGTNYNEQFF; DNA: TGTGCCAGTACGGTCGGGACTAACTACAATGAGCAGTTCTTC
D: TRBD2; V: TRBV7-2; J: TRBJ2-3; size: NA; CDR3: CASSLGAGEPDTQYF; DNA: TGTGCCAGCAGCTTAGGAGCGGGGGAGCCAGATACGCAGTATTTT
D: TRBD1; V: TRBV19; J: TRBJ1-2; size: NA; CDR3: CASSDLGQGVYGYTF; DNA: TGTGCCAGTAGTGATTTGGGACAGGGTGTTTATGGCTACACCTTC
D: TRBD1; V: TRBV10-2; J: TRBJ1-2; size: NA; CDR3: CASTGGAGGYTF; DNA: TGCGCCAGCACAGGGGGCGCGGGAGGCTACACCTTC
D: NA; V: TRBV6-1; J: TRBJ1-1; size: NA; CDR3: CASSSSGGMNTEAFF; DNA: TGTGCCAGCAGTTCTTCTGGGGGGATGAACACTGAAGCTTTCTTT
D: TRBD2; V: TRBV28; J: TRBJ2-3; size: NA; CDR3: CASNLGLAGATRGTQYF; DNA: TGTGCCAGCAACCTAGGACTAGCGGGGGCCACCCGGGGTACGCAGTATTTT
D: NA; V: TRBV7-9; J: TRBJ2-3; size: NA; CDR3: CASSLEQGSTDTQYF; DNA: TGTGCCAGCAGCTTAGAACAGGGTAGCACAGATACGCAGTATTTT
D: TRBD1; V: TRBV6-5; J: TRBJ1-5; size: once; CDR3: CASSRQGSSNQPQHF; DNA: TGTGCCAGCAGTCGACAGGGATCAAGCAATCAGCCCCAGCATTTT
D: NA; V: TRBV4-2; J: TRBJ1-1; size: few; CDR3: CASSQDLAGYTEAFF; DNA: TGTGCCAGCAGCCAAGATCTGGCAGGATATACTGAAGCTTTCTTT
D: TRBD2; V: TRBV4-1; J: TRBJ2-2; size: NA; CDR3: CASSQVDGRAGGSGTGELFF; DNA: TGCGCCAGCAGCCAAGTAGACGGTAGAGCGGGAGGAAGCGGCACCGGGGAGCTGTTTTTT
D: TRBD2; V: TRBV28; J: TRBJ2-7; size: NA; CDR3: CASSLLTSGRWVREQYF; DNA: TGTGCCAGCAGTCTCCTGACTAGCGGGAGGTGGGTTCGCGAGCAGTACTTC
D: TRBD1; V: TRBV11-2; J: TRBJ1-1; size: NA; CDR3: CASSLDLYLVQGLLHTEAFF; DNA: TGTGCCAGCAGCTTAGATCTTTATTTGGTACAGGGGCTGTTGCACACTGAAGCTTTCTTT
D: NA; V: TRBV30; J: TRBJ2-3; size: NA; CDR3: CAWSGRGSDTQYF; DNA: TGTGCCTGGAGTGGTCGGGGATCAGATACGCAGTATTTT